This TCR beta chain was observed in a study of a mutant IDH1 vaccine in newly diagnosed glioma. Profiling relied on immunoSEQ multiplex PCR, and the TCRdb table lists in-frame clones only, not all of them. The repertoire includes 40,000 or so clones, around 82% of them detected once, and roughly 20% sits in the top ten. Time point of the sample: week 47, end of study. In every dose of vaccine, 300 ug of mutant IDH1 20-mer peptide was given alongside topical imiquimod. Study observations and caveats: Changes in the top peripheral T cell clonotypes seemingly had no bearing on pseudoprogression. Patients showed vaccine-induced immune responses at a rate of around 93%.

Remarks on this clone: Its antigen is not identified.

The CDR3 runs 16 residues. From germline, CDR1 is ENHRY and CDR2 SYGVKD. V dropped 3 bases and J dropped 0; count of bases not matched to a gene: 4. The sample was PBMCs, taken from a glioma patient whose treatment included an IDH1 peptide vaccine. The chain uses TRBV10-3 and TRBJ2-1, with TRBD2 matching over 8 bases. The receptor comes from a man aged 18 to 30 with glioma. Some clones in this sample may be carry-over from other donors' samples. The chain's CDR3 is CAISDSGGSSYNEQFF. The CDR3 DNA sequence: TGTGCCATCAGTGATTCGGGGGGGAGCTCCTACAATGAGCAGTTCTTC.